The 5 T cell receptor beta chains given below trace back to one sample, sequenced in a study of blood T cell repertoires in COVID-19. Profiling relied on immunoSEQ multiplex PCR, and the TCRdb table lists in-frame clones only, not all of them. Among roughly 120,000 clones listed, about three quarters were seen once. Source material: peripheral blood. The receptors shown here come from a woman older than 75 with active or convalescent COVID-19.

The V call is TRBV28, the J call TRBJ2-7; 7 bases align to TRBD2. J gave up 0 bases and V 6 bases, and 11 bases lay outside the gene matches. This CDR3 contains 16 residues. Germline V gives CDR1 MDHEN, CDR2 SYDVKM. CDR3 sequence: CASRLGGVLSSYEQYF. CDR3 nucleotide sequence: TGTGCCAGCAGATTGGGGGGGGTCCTGAGCTCCTACGAGCAGTACTTC.

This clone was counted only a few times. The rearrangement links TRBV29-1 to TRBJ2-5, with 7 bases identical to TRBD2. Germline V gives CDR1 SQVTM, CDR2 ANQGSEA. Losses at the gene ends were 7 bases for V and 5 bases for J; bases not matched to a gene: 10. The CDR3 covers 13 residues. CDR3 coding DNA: TGCAGCGCCGACACCGGGACTACTGAGACCCAGTACTTC. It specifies CSADTGTTETQYF.

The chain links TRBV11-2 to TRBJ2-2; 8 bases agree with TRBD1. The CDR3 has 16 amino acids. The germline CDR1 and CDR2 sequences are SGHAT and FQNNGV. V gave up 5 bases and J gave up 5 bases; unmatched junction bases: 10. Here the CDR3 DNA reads TGTGCCAGCAGCACAGGGGGGAGGACTCATACCGGGGAGCTGTTTTTT. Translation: CASSTGGRTHTGELFF.

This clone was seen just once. Here the CDR3 DNA reads TGTGCCAGCAGGAGGGACAATAACTATGGCTACACCTTC. Amino acid sequence: CASRRDNNYGYTF. The V and J genes are TRBV6-4 and TRBJ1-2; TRBD1 might be the D (6 bases). CDR1 and CDR2 (germline): MRHNA, SNTAGT. The length of the CDR3 is 13 residues. Deletions cut 6 bases from V and 1 base from J, with 9 bases between.

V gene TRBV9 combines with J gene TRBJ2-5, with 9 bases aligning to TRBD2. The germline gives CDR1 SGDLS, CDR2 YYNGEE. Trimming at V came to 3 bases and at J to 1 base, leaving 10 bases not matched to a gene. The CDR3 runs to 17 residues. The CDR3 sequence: CASSARGSSGVQETQYF. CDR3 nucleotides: TGTGCCAGCAGCGCTCGGGGGTCTAGCGGGGTCCAAGAGACCCAGTACTTC.